This T cell receptor (beta chain) was captured by sequencing in a study of blood T cell repertoires in COVID-19. Study in general: In each case, the material was cDNA or gDNA derived from T cells, B-cell-depleted T cells, or PBMCs.

Authors' methods: Amplification of reference gene primers was used by the study to estimate nucleated cell counts. Sequenced by immunoSEQ multiplex PCR; TCRdb stores in-frame clones only, minus some. V, J and clone size were drawn from that table, and D and trimming were deduced from the DNA. The data contain approximately 100,000 clones, just over 90% of them singletons. The CDR3 contains 13 residues. Per the germline V gene, CDR1 is ENHRY and CDR2 is SYGVKD. Trimming left V 3 bases short and J 8 bases short, with 13 bases between. This clonotype was obtained from a man in his sixties with acute or convalescent COVID-19. The sequenced sample consisted of peripheral blood. The chain employs TRBV10-3 and TRBJ1-2; D unclear. CDR3 coding DNA: TGTGCCATCAGTGACTCGGTAGAAAAGGGCTACACCTTC. Its translation: CAISDSVEKGYTF.